The rows below give T cell receptor beta chains drawn from one sample of a study of blood T cell repertoires in COVID-19. Profiled with immunoSEQ multiplex PCR; TCRdb holds only in-frame clones, not every one. The sample has about 130,000 clones; roughly 80% are singletons. Specimen: PBMCs or T cells enriched from blood (not recorded which). The origin of the receptors is a man aged 45 to 65 who had recovered from COVID-19. Both conserved end residues are part of each CDR3. Each record gives: CDR3 protein, CDR3 DNA, clone size, V gene, D gene, J gene. The D gene is left open where the match is weak. Clone size is shown for a subset of rows, as once, few, many or a class of expanded clone.

CDR3 protein: CASTDSPNSPLHF
CDR3 DNA: TGTGCCAGCACCGACAGCCCTAATTCACCCCTCCACTTT
clone size: NA
V gene: TRBV2
D gene: NA
J gene: TRBJ1-6

CDR3 protein: CSGAGGGQETQYF
CDR3 DNA: TGCAGCGGAGCGGGGGGCGGTCAAGAGACCCAGTACTTC
clone size: NA
V gene: TRBV29-1
D gene: TRBD2
J gene: TRBJ2-5

CDR3 protein: CASSYSGGVMNTEAFF
CDR3 DNA: TGTGCCAGCAGTTACTCTGGGGGGGTCATGAACACTGAAGCTTTCTTT
clone size: NA
V gene: TRBV6-5
D gene: NA
J gene: TRBJ1-1

CDR3 protein: CASSLGAGFNEQFF
CDR3 DNA: TGTGCCAGCAGTTTAGGCGCAGGGTTCAATGAGCAGTTCTTC
clone size: few
V gene: TRBV27
D gene: NA
J gene: TRBJ2-1

CDR3 protein: CASSVDPRQGEAFF
CDR3 DNA: TGTGCCAGCAGCGTAGACCCCCGACAGGGTGAAGCTTTCTTT
clone size: NA
V gene: TRBV9
D gene: TRBD1
J gene: TRBJ1-1

CDR3 protein: CASSLSPGEGQPQHF
CDR3 DNA: TGCGCCAGCAGCTTGTCGCCAGGGGAGGGTCAGCCCCAGCATTTT
clone size: NA
V gene: TRBV5-1
D gene: NA
J gene: TRBJ1-5

CDR3 protein: CASANYEGYGYTF
CDR3 DNA: TGTGCCTCGGCGAATTACGAGGGCTATGGCTACACCTTC
clone size: NA
V gene: TRBV6-6
D gene: NA
J gene: TRBJ1-2

CDR3 protein: CASSQSRDGAGEAFF
CDR3 DNA: TGCGCCAGCAGTCAATCGAGAGATGGGGCAGGCGAAGCTTTCTTT
clone size: NA
V gene: TRBV23-1
D gene: NA
J gene: TRBJ1-1

CDR3 protein: CASSPDSGGTQETQYF
CDR3 DNA: TGTGCCAGTAGTCCCGATAGCGGGGGGACCCAAGAGACCCAGTACTTC
clone size: NA
V gene: TRBV19
D gene: TRBD2
J gene: TRBJ2-5

CDR3 protein: CASSTTGLLNEKLFF
CDR3 DNA: TGTGCCAGCAGTACGACAGGCCTCCTCAATGAAAAACTGTTTTTT
clone size: NA
V gene: TRBV2
D gene: NA
J gene: TRBJ1-4

CDR3 protein: CASSKSGQRNQPQHF
CDR3 DNA: TGTGCCAGCAGTAAGTCGGGTCAGAGAAATCAGCCCCAGCATTTT
clone size: NA
V gene: TRBV6-5
D gene: NA
J gene: TRBJ1-5

CDR3 protein: CASSLDGTGLGNTIYF
CDR3 DNA: TGTGCCAGCAGCTTGGACGGGACAGGGCTTGGAAACACCATATATTTT
clone size: NA
V gene: TRBV5-5
D gene: TRBD1
J gene: TRBJ1-3

CDR3 protein: CASSYSPSLGNEQFF
CDR3 DNA: TGTGCCAGCAGTTACTCTCCTAGCCTGGGGAATGAGCAGTTCTTC
clone size: NA
V gene: TRBV6-6
D gene: NA
J gene: TRBJ2-1

CDR3 protein: CASSQTGGSPLHF
CDR3 DNA: TGCGCCAGCAGCCAGACAGGGGGTTCACCCCTCCACTTT
clone size: NA
V gene: TRBV5-1
D gene: TRBD1
J gene: TRBJ1-6

CDR3 protein: CAWSVNGRGNSPLHF
CDR3 DNA: TGTGCCTGGAGTGTAAACGGCAGGGGAAATTCACCCCTCCACTTT
clone size: NA
V gene: TRBV30
D gene: NA
J gene: TRBJ1-6

CDR3 protein: CASSLEFPGATEAFF
CDR3 DNA: TGTGCCAGCAGCTTAGAATTCCCGGGTGCGACTGAAGCTTTCTTT
clone size: NA
V gene: TRBV11-2
D gene: NA
J gene: TRBJ1-1